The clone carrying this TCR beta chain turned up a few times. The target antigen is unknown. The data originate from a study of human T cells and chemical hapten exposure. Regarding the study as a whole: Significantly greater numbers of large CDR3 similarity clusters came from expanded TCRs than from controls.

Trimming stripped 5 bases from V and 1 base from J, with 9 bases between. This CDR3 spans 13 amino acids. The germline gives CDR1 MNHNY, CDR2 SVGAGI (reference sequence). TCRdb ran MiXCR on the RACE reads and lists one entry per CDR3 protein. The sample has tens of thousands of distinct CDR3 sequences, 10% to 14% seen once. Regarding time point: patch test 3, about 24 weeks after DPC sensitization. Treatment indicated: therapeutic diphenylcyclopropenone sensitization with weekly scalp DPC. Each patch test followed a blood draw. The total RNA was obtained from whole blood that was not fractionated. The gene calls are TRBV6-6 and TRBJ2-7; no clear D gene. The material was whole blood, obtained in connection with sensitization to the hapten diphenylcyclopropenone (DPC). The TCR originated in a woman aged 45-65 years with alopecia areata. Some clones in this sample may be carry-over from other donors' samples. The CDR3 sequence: CASSQLVSYEQYF. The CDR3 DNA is TGTGCCAGCAGTCAACTTGTTTCCTACGAGCAGTACTTC.